This T cell receptor beta chain derives from a study of human T cells and chemical hapten exposure. Documented time point: patch test 1, 2 weeks after DPC sensitization. Treatment in this sample: therapeutic diphenylcyclopropenone sensitization with weekly scalp DPC. TCRdb used MiXCR to reprocess the RACE reads, holding one entry per CDR3 protein. Among around 160,000 distinct CDR3 sequences listed, approximately 15% were seen once. V shed 5 bases and J 8 bases; nucleotides not matched to a gene: 11. The germline V gene has CDR1 SGHTA and CDR2 FQGNSA. CDR3 size: 14 residues. This clonotype appeared a few times.

The chain is built from TRBV7-2 and TRBJ1-2; 7 positions agree with TRBD1. The sample here was whole blood, taken in connection with sensitization to the hapten diphenylcyclopropenone (DPC). The TCR comes from a woman aged 25 to 39 with alopecia areata. Some clones in this sample may be carry-over from other donors' samples. The CDR3 loop reads CASSPYPDRDGYTF. The CDR3 nucleotides read TGTGCCAGCAGCCCCTACCCCGACAGGGACGGCTACACCTTC.